The 12 T cell receptor beta chains below were found in one sample sequenced in a study of blood T cell repertoires in COVID-19. Assay used: immunoSEQ multiplex PCR; TCRdb lists only in-frame clones, some missing. The sample holds around 230,000 clones, 80% to 90% seen once. The sample was PBMCs or T cells enriched from blood (not recorded which). The receptor source for this set is a woman in her thirties or forties with acute COVID-19.

This clone has a single count. The rearrangement uses TRBV7-2 and TRBJ2-1; 9 nucleotides agree with TRBD1. Germline CDR1 SGHTA, CDR2 FQGNSA. V was pared by 5 bases and J by 4 bases, with 9 bases of the junction left unmatched. CDR3 length: 16 residues. This chain's CDR3 is CASSVRGTGTYNEQFF. For the CDR3, the DNA is TGTGCCAGCAGCGTAAGGGGGACAGGGACGTACAATGAGCAGTTCTTC.

In this sample, this clone turned up a few times. This sequence joins TRBV19 and TRBJ1-1; TRBD1 matches at 7 bases. The germline CDR1 and CDR2 sequences are LNHDA and SQIVND (reference sequence). With V trimmed by 4 bases and J by 5 bases, 7 bases remained unmatched. The CDR3 runs to 14 residues. The CDR3 here is CASSSEQGRTEAFF. In nucleotides, the CDR3 is TGTGCCAGTAGTAGCGAACAGGGGAGGACTGAAGCTTTCTTT.

The V call is TRBV24-1, the J call TRBJ2-2; D is perhaps TRBD1 (6 bases). Trimming took off 7 bases at V and 6 bases at J, with 11 bases between the two ends. The CDR3 consists of 13 residues. The germline V gene encodes CDR1 KGHDR and CDR2 SFDVKD. The CDR3 DNA is TGTGCCACCAGCAGACAGGTCGCCGGGGAGCTGTTTTTT. Translating gives CATSRQVAGELFF.

V usage is TRBV19 and J usage is TRBJ1-4; D is undetermined. The CDR3 is made up of 16 amino acids. The germline CDR1 and CDR2 sequences are LNHDA and SQIVND (reference sequence). Trimming stripped 5 bases from V and 5 bases from J, with 18 bases between. CDR3 protein: CASSYLVGTKNEKLFF. The CDR3 region has the DNA TGTGCCAGTAGTTACCTGGTCGGAACTAAGAATGAAAAACTGTTTTTT.

This chain links TRBV5-1 with TRBJ2-3; D is possibly TRBD1 (5 bases). V was cut by 4 bases and J by 6 bases, with 21 bases left in between. The germline CDR1 and CDR2 sequences are SGHRS and YFSETQ. The CDR3 has 16 amino acids. This CDR3 reads CASSRIGASVVDTQYF. The DNA for the CDR3 is TGCGCCAGCAGCCGAATAGGGGCATCTGTCGTGGATACGCAGTATTTT. Combining the CDR3 with reference TRBV5-1 and TRBJ2-3 gives the whole variable domain KAGVTQTPRYLIKTRGQQVTLSCSPISGHRSVSWYQQTPGQGLQFLFEYFSETQRNKGNFPGRFSGRQFSNSRSEMNVSTLELGDSALYLCASSRIGASVVDTQYFGPGTRLTVL.

V usage is TRBV4-1 and J usage is TRBJ2-3; TRBD1 might be the D (7 bases). The germline V and J ends were trimmed by 2 bases and 2 bases, with 20 bases remaining between them. CDR1 is MGHRA, CDR2 YSYEKL, per germline. The CDR3 has 18 amino acids. The CDR3 DNA reads TGCGCCAGCAGCCAACTCGCCCAGGGGGGACCATCCACAGATACGCAGTATTTT. Its translation is CASSQLAQGGPSTDTQYF.

The chain uses TRBV5-1 and TRBJ2-7; 10 positions match TRBD2. Germline loops: CDR1 SGHRS, CDR2 YFSETQ. This CDR3 comprises 15 residues. After removal of 0 bases from V and 2 bases from J, the junction contained 2 bases not matched to a gene. The CDR3 is CASSLAAGGPYEQYV. The CDR3 DNA is TGCGCCAGCAGCTTGGCAGCGGGGGGGCCCTACGAGCAGTACGTC.

The rearrangement joins TRBV27 to TRBJ1-2; TRBD1 agrees at 7 bases. Germline-derived CDR1 and CDR2 are MNHEY and SMNVEV (reference sequence). There are 14 residues in the CDR3. J lost 4 bases, V lost 3 bases, and 5 bases had no gene match. The CDR3 bases are TGTGCCAGCAGTTTTGACAGGGCCGCCTATGGCTACACCTTC. Encoded protein: CASSFDRAAYGYTF.

V gene TRBV7-2 combines with J gene TRBJ2-7, with D possibly matching TRBD2 (7 bases). The CDR3 contains 17 residues. With 5 bases removed from V and 6 bases from J, the gap between germline ends came to 26 bases. Germline CDR1 SGHTA, CDR2 FQGNSA. CDR3 loop: CASSRRNDRGAGGEQYF. CDR3 DNA: TGTGCCAGCAGCCGTAGAAATGACCGGGGGGCCGGGGGCGAGCAGTACTTC.

The rearrangement links TRBV6-5 to TRBJ1-1, with a possible D match to TRBD1 (5 bases). From germline, CDR1 is MNHEY and CDR2 SVGAGI. V lost 2 bases, J lost 11 bases, and 18 bases lay in between. The CDR3 covers 14 residues. The CDR3 region has the DNA TGTGCCAGCAGTTACAGCCAGGGTAGCTCGGAGGCTTTCTTT. Translated: CASSYSQGSSEAFF.

This chain connects TRBV5-1 to TRBJ1-1; the match to TRBD1 covers 8 bases. The CDR3 length is 15 residues. The germline V gene encodes CDR1 SGHRS and CDR2 YFSETQ. With 3 bases clipped from V and 5 bases from J, the junction kept 9 bases outside the gene matches. The CDR3 reads CASSSRDRGETEAFF. CDR3 DNA: TGCGCCAGCAGCTCGCGAGACAGGGGAGAGACTGAAGCTTTCTTT.

V is TRBV11-2 and J is TRBJ2-3, with 13 bases aligning to TRBD2. The germline V gene has CDR1 SGHAT and CDR2 FQNNGV. The CDR3 extends over 17 amino acids. J lost 2 bases, V lost 0 bases, and 2 bases had no gene match. The CDR3 DNA sequence: TGTGCCAGCAGCTTAGATGGACTAGCGGGGGCCACAGATACGCAGTATTTT. Its protein product is CASSLDGLAGATDTQYF. The variable domain in full, with the rest retrieved from reference TRBV11-2 and TRBJ2-3, is EAGVAQSPRYKIIEKRQSVAFWCNPISGHATLYWYQQILGQGPKLLIQFQNNGVVDDSQLPKDRFSAERLKGVDSTLKIQPAKLEDSAVYLCASSLDGLAGATDTQYFGPGTRLTVL.